This T cell receptor (beta chain) was profiled in a study of CD8 T cells in Susac syndrome. General observations from the study: As the study acknowledged, the number of individuals who were part of its TCR sequencing and HLA analysis was relatively small.

Negative isolation yielded the CD8+ and CD4+ T cells, while FACS enriched the TEMRA cells. V was pared by 3 bases and J by 5 bases, with 20 bases between. Germline loops: CDR1 DFQATT, CDR2 SNEGSKA (reference sequence). This CDR3 has 16 residues. Notes on this clonotype: Its cognate antigen is unknown.

Reverse transcription of roughly 0.5 to 1 ug RNA was carried out with random hexamers. Amplification of TCR beta CDR3 spanned 54 Vbeta and 13 Jbeta via immunoSEQ multiplex PCR. TCRdb ran MiXCR on the immunoSEQ multiplex PCR reads and lists one entry per CDR3 protein. The sample has more than 150,000 distinct CDR3 sequences; about 93% are singletons. The sample was CD4+ T cells from PBMCs. V is TRBV20-1 and J is TRBJ2-1, with D possibly being TRBD2 (6 bases). This sequence originates from a human donor in good health. The CDR3 DNA sequence: TGCAGTGCTAGTAGGTCACGCGGGGCTCTAAACAATGAGCAGTTCTTC. As protein: CSASRSRGALNNEQFF.